The entry below describes one TCR beta chain. This entry belongs to a study of control samples from healthy donors and cancer patients. This CDR3 region has 14 residues. CDR1 SNHLY and CDR2 FYNNEI come from the germline V gene. The V gene lost 3 bases and the J gene lost 6 bases, with 12 bases spanning the gap. TCRdb's copy holds only in-frame clones and misses some; the assay was immunoSEQ multiplex PCR. The sample comprises 150,000 or so clones, 75% to 95% of which are singletons, and about 2.7% rests with the top ten. This chain uses TRBV2 with TRBJ1-5; TRBD1 might be the D (5 bases). The source is a man aged 40-49 years in good health. The sample comprised blood. The CDR3 loop reads CASSDMGLPQPQHF. CDR3 nucleotide sequence: TGTGCCAGCAGTGATATGGGGCTCCCTCAGCCCCAGCATTTT.